Presented here are 16 T cell receptor beta chains from one specimen sequenced in a study of cytomegalovirus exposure and HLA in healthy donors. Primers included in the PCR were 60 Vbeta and 13 Jbeta primers. Data came from immunoSEQ multiplex PCR; TCRdb stores just in-frame clones and leaves some out. The sample shows under 200,000 clones, roughly 80% of them seen only once. Sequencing used PBMCs. These receptors originate from a woman aged 25 to 39 in good health and CMV-seropositive.

This clone is a singleton in its sample. V and J are TRBV7-8 and TRBJ1-6; D call uncertain. Trimming cost V 4 bases and J 9 bases, with 13 bases left between them. CDR1 is SGHVS and CDR2 is FQNEAQ in the germline V gene. This CDR3 spans 14 amino acids. The CDR3 is CASSSQVLGSPLHF. The CDR3 nucleotides read TGTGCCAGCAGCTCGCAGGTTTTGGGTTCACCCCTCCACTTT.

This chain connects TRBV30 to TRBJ1-2; 9 positions match TRBD1. Germline V lookup: CDR1 GTSNPN, CDR2 SVGIG (reference sequence). The CDR3 spans 16 residues. J gave up 7 bases and V 1 base, and 13 bases lay outside the gene matches. CDR3 loop: CAWSGSDRGCVGGYTF. CDR3 in DNA: TGTGCCTGGAGTGGGTCGGACAGGGGATGTGTTGGTGGCTACACCTTC.

The rearrangement uses TRBV4-2 and TRBJ2-1, with 10 bases fitting TRBD1. Germline trimming cut 4 bases from V and 5 bases from J; bases unmatched to any gene: 8. CDR1 and CDR2 (germline): LGHNA, YNFKEQ. This CDR3 has 16 amino acids. The CDR3 DNA follows: TGTGCCAGCAGCCCAGCGACAGGGGGCTACGACAATGAGCAGTTCTTC. Its translation is CASSPATGGYDNEQFF.

The chain employs TRBV4-1 and TRBJ2-7; possibly TRBD2 for D (6 bases). The V end lost 1 base, the J end lost 5 bases, and 9 bases lay between the germline ends. The germline CDR1 and CDR2 sequences are MGHRA and YSYEKL. The CDR3 extends over 13 amino acids. The CDR3 nucleotides are TGCGCCAGCAGCCAAGTTTGGAGGGACGAGCAGTACTTC. The encoded protein is CASSQVWRDEQYF.

The chain uses TRBV18 and TRBJ2-7; the match to TRBD1 covers 9 bases. The CDR3 is made up of 16 amino acids. CDR1 is KGHSH and CDR2 is LQKENI in the germline V gene. Trimming removed 3 bases from V and 5 bases from J; junction bases left unmatched: 11. The CDR3 DNA is TGTGCCAGCTCACCTAAACAGGGGGCGTTGGACCACGAGCAGTACTTC. The encoded protein is CASSPKQGALDHEQYF.

This sequence joins TRBV7-2 and TRBJ1-2, with TRBD1 matching over 7 bases. Germline trimming cut 5 bases from V and 10 bases from J; bases unmatched to any gene: 13. Germline CDR1 SGHTA, CDR2 FQGNSA. The CDR3 loop spans 14 amino acids. As DNA, the CDR3 is TGTGCCAGCAGCCCCGACAGGGCCATTCTCCTCTACACCTTC. It yields the protein CASSPDRAILLYTF.

This clone has only one observation. This chain connects TRBV18 to TRBJ1-5; 7 bases align to TRBD1. V was clipped by 3 bases and J by 0 bases; unmatched bases: 2. Germline lookup yields CDR1 KGHSH and CDR2 LQKENI. The CDR3 has 15 residues. The DNA for the CDR3 is TGTGCCAGCTCACCGTACAGGGGTAGCAATCAGCCCCAGCATTTT. Translating it yields CASSPYRGSNQPQHF.

The V call is TRBV9, the J call TRBJ1-1, with 7 bases matching TRBD1. The CDR3 is 14 residues long. Trimming removed 4 bases from V and 4 bases from J; junction bases left unmatched: 7. Germline CDR1 SGDLS, CDR2 YYNGEE. For the CDR3, the DNA is TGTGCCAGCAGCTTCGGGACAGATCCCACTGAAGCTTTCTTT. Its protein product is CASSFGTDPTEAFF.

The chain uses TRBV13 and TRBJ1-2; 10 nucleotides match TRBD1. The CDR3 sequence is 15 residues long. Germline CDR1 is PRHDT and CDR2 is FYEKMQ (reference sequence). The V and J ends lost 5 bases and 3 bases, in that order; junction bases with no gene match: 6. The chain's CDR3 is CASSQGTGADYGYTF. CDR3 coding DNA: TGTGCCAGCAGCCAAGGGACAGGGGCCGACTATGGCTACACCTTC.

The J gene is TRBJ1-4, the V gene TRBV6-6; D unclear. The V end lost 0 bases, the J end lost 4 bases, and 9 bases lay between the germline ends. Germline lookup yields CDR1 MNHNY and CDR2 SVGAGI (reference sequence). The CDR3 is 15 residues long. CDR3 coding DNA: TGTGCCAGCAGTTACTCGAGCCTAGATAATGAAAAACTGTTTTTT. Translated, it gives CASSYSSLDNEKLFF.

This clone occurred a few times. This chain links TRBV13 with TRBJ2-5; a possible D gene is TRBD2 (5 bases). V gave up 0 bases and J gave up 6 bases, with 14 bases separating them. CDR1 and CDR2 from the germline V gene are PRHDT and FYEKMQ (reference sequence). The CDR3 totals 15 residues. Written as DNA, the CDR3 is TGTGCCAGCAGCTTAGGTGTAACGGGGTTGAAGACCCAGTACTTC. It codes for CASSLGVTGLKTQYF.

The chain uses TRBV18 and TRBJ2-1; 8 bases line up with TRBD1. Germline V gives CDR1 KGHSH, CDR2 LQKENI. Trimming took 6 bases from V and 14 from J; bases not matched to a gene: 9. The CDR3 totals 12 residues. The CDR3 DNA is TGTGCCAGCTCGTCTAGGACAGGGTGGGAGTTCTTC. Translated, it gives CASSSRTGWEFF.

The V and J genes are TRBV5-5 and TRBJ1-1; TRBD1 agrees at 10 bases. The V segment lost 4 bases and the J segment 0 bases; nucleotides outside the gene matches: 9. Germline assignment: CDR1 SGHKS and CDR2 YYEKEE (reference sequence). The CDR3 runs to 17 residues. This CDR3 is CASSIRDRGLMNTEAFF. CDR3 sequence (DNA): TGTGCCAGCAGCATCCGGGACAGGGGACTCATGAACACTGAAGCTTTCTTT.

The V call is TRBV4-3, the J call TRBJ1-4; the match to TRBD1 covers 10 bases. Per the germline V gene, CDR1 is LGHNA and CDR2 is YSLEER. V gave up 4 bases and J gave up 8 bases; unmatched junction bases: 4. The CDR3 sequence is 14 residues long. The DNA for the CDR3 is TGCGCCAGCAGCCTTGGGACAGGGGTCGAAAAACTGTTTTTT. Its translation is CASSLGTGVEKLFF.

This rearrangement joins TRBV4-3 to TRBJ1-2; tentatively, D is TRBD1 (5 bases). Germline V gene lookup returns CDR1 LGHNA and CDR2 YSLEER. The CDR3 loop spans 16 amino acids. The ends were cut back, 0 bases at V and 8 bases at J, with 19 bases in the middle. The CDR3 DNA reads as TGCGCCAGCAGCCAAGAGTTAGGGGCCGAATTGTTCGGCTACACCTTC. Its protein product is CASSQELGAELFGYTF.

The rearrangement uses TRBV4-1 and TRBJ2-3; 8 bases map to TRBD2. The CDR3 is 16 residues long. Per germline, CDR1 MGHRA and CDR2 YSYEKL. V lost 0 bases to trimming and J lost 4 bases; unmatched junction nucleotides: 6. CDR3 sequence (DNA): TGCGCCAGCAGCCAAGATCGGGGGGGGGCCGCAGATACGCAGTATTTT. Amino acid sequence: CASSQDRGGAADTQYF.